Listed below are T cell receptor beta chains from one sample, sequenced in a study of blood T cell repertoires in COVID-19. Assay: immunoSEQ multiplex PCR; the TCRdb copy retains only in-frame clones and omits some. The sample has some 29,000 clones, approximately 80% seen once. What was sequenced was peripheral blood. The source is a woman in her sixties or seventies with acute or convalescent COVID-19. Each CDR3 is given with its conserved first and last residue. Each record gives: V gene, J gene, CDR3 protein.

V: TRBV6-5
J: TRBJ2-1
CDR3: CASSWGQSYNEQFF

V: TRBV15
J: TRBJ1-5
CDR3: CATSRGGGSSYQPQHF

V: TRBV2
J: TRBJ1-5
CDR3: CASSENWGQGRQPQHF

V: TRBV6-2/TRBV6-3
J: TRBJ2-3
CDR3: CASSYGASGASTDTQYF

V: TRBV28
J: TRBJ1-3
CDR3: CASSRTGISGNTIYF

V: TRBV6-5
J: TRBJ1-4
CDR3: CASRNPRGRNEKLFF

V: TRBV19
J: TRBJ1-6
CDR3: CASRTSGGTISYNSPLHF

V: TRBV5-5
J: TRBJ2-5
CDR3: CASSPGVGTGGVETQYF

V: TRBV3-1/TRBV3-2
J: TRBJ1-1
CDR3: CASTGSAEAFF

V: TRBV2
J: TRBJ2-2
CDR3: CASSGLAGENTGELFF

V: TRBV4-3
J: TRBJ2-3
CDR3: CASYGGGDTQYF

V: TRBV7-2
J: TRBJ2-1
CDR3: CASSLGGGNEQFF

V: TRBV7-2
J: TRBJ1-1
CDR3: CASSVAIEAFF

V: TRBV11-2
J: TRBJ1-4
CDR3: CASGAGNEKLFF

V: TRBV11-3
J: TRBJ2-5
CDR3: CASSDGLAGETQYF

V: TRBV15
J: TRBJ2-7
CDR3: CATSSGDTLYEQYF

V: TRBV14
J: TRBJ2-5
CDR3: CASSPKTGGEETQYF

V: TRBV18
J: TRBJ2-3
CDR3: CASSPVGTGTDTQYF

V: TRBV27
J: TRBJ1-1
CDR3: CASSLRALGRRGDTEAFF

V: TRBV6-5
J: TRBJ1-4
CDR3: CASSQTGGNEKLFF

V: TRBV12-5
J: TRBJ2-2
CDR3: CASGFQSGGRSTGELFF

V: TRBV27
J: TRBJ2-4
CDR3: CASSFGGLIAKNIQYF

V: TRBV10-2
J: TRBJ2-5
CDR3: CASSGPTSGTETQYF

V: TRBV5-1
J: TRBJ2-7
CDR3: CASSPRGASPREQYF

V: TRBV3-1/TRBV3-2
J: TRBJ1-4
CDR3: CASSQTGKKLFF

V: TRBV28
J: TRBJ1-2
CDR3: CASSLNRGRGGYTF

V: TRBV20-1
J: TRBJ2-7
CDR3: CSAGGGRSSYEQYF

V: TRBV30
J: TRBJ2-1
CDR3: CACGREHYNEQFF

V: TRBV5-1
J: TRBJ2-7
CDR3: CASSLTSGRKNEQYF

V: TRBV6-5
J: TRBJ2-5
CDR3: CASRWLETQYF

V: TRBV27
J: TRBJ2-1
CDR3: CAIRDSPYNEQFF

V: TRBV7-6
J: TRBJ2-6
CDR3: CASSPASTAGANVLTF

V: TRBV11-3
J: TRBJ2-3
CDR3: CASSAPPGQGATDTQYF

V: TRBV4-1
J: TRBJ1-2
CDR3: CASSQGDRSNYGYTF

V: TRBV7-6
J: TRBJ2-3
CDR3: CASSFGGNTDTQYF

V: TRBV6-5
J: TRBJ1-5
CDR3: CASRDRGNQPQHF

V: TRBV19
J: TRBJ1-4
CDR3: CASRRDATNEKLFF

V: TRBV5-1
J: TRBJ2-5
CDR3: CASSSVSGETQYF

V: TRBV5-1
J: TRBJ1-2
CDR3: CASSQGQGSSYTF

V: TRBV30
J: TRBJ2-1
CDR3: CAWSGGGYHEQFF

V: TRBV5-6
J: TRBJ2-3
CDR3: CASSLKGGADTQYF

V: TRBV6-5
J: TRBJ2-7
CDR3: CASSSGWGSTYEQYF

V: TRBV5-1
J: TRBJ2-1
CDR3: CASSSSGISGNEQFF

V: TRBV7-9
J: TRBJ2-7
CDR3: CASSPREGAGYEQYF

V: TRBV21-1
J: TRBJ2-2
CDR3: CASNLQGAYTGELFF

V: TRBV6-5
J: TRBJ1-2
CDR3: CASETGQNYGYTF